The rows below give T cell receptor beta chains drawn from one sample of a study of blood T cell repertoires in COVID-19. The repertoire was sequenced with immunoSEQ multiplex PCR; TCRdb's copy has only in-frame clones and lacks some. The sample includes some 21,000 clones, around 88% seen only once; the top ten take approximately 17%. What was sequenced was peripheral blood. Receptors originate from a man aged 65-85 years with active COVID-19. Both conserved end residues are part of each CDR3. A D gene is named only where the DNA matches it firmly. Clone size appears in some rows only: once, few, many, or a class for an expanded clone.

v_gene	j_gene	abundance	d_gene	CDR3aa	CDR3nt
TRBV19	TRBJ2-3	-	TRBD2	CASSWLAGDTDTQYF	TGTGCCAGTAGTTGGCTAGCGGGGGACACAGATACGCAGTATTTT
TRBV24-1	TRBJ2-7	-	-	CATSDFWAQGKYEQYF	TGTGCCACCAGTGATTTTTGGGCACAGGGTAAGTACGAGCAGTACTTC
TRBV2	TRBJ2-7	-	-	CASSRQSRRYEQYF	TGTGCCAGCAGTCGACAGTCCCGGAGATACGAGCAGTACTTC
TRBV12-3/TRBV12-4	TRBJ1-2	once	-	CASSSLWSYGYTF	TGTGCCAGCAGCTCCCTCTGGAGTTATGGCTACACCTTC
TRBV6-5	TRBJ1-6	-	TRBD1	CASSRDRNSPLHF	TGTGCCAGCAGCCGGGACAGAAATTCACCCCTCCACTTT
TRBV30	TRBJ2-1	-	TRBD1	CAWSPGDRQGYNEQFF	TGTGCCTGGAGTCCCGGAGATCGACAGGGGTACAATGAGCAGTTCTTC
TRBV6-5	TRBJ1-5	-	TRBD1	CASKDRGRQPQHF	TGTGCCAGCAAAGACAGGGGACGACAGCCCCAGCATTTT
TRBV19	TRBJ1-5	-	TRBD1	CATRSFIEGTGLPQPQHF	TGTGCCACCCGTAGCTTTATTGAGGGGACAGGGTTACCTCAGCCCCAGCATTTT
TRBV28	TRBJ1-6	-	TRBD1	CASSLDKDRGSYNSPLHF	TGTGCCAGCAGTTTAGATAAGGACAGGGGCTCCTATAATTCACCCCTCCACTTT
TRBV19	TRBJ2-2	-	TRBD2	CASSMRGSGISNTGELFF	TGTGCCAGTAGTATGAGGGGTAGCGGGATCTCGAACACCGGGGAGCTGTTTTTT
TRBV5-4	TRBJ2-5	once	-	CASSDQTGGIQETQYF	TGTGCCAGCAGCGACCAGACAGGTGGGATCCAAGAGACCCAGTACTTC
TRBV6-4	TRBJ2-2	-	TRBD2	CASSRTSGNTGELFF	TGTGCCAGCAGTAGGACTAGCGGGAATACCGGGGAGCTGTTTTTT
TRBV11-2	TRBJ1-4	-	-	CASSPPATNEKLFF	TGTGCCAGCAGCCCGCCGGCAACTAATGAAAAACTGTTTTTT
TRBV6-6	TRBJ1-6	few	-	CASAWAYNSPLHF	TGTGCCAGCGCATGGGCTTATAATTCACCCCTCCACTTT